This TCR beta chain came from a study of neurological immune-mediated disorders. This clonotype was counted at least ten times. Looked up from germline, CDR1 is LGHNA and CDR2 is YNFKEQ. Trimming cost V 0 bases and J 5 bases; bases outside gene matches: 14. The CDR3 totals 18 residues. Each CDR3 protein is one row after TCRdb ran MiXCR on the 5' RACE reads. Among 81,000 or so distinct CDR3 sequences listed, approximately 5% were seen once. This receptor was identified in a woman aged 25 to 39 with multiple sclerosis. The sequenced sample consisted of PBMCs. This sequence joins TRBV4-2 and TRBJ1-2, with 8 bases that match TRBD1. CDR3 in DNA: TGTGCCAGCAGCCAAGATTACGGGATGGGGACAGGCCTGTATGGCTACACCTTC. Protein: CASSQDYGMGTGLYGYTF.